Listed below are T cell receptor beta chains from one sample, sequenced in a study of OX40 agonist ivuxolimab in advanced cancers. TCRdb's copy holds only in-frame clones and misses some; the assay was immunoSEQ multiplex PCR. The table shows about 83,000 clones, with 91% occurring only once. This sample comprised CD4+ or CD8+ T cells sorted from blood, obtained in a trial of the OX40 agonist ivuxolimab. These receptors originate from an adult with an advanced solid tumor such as melanoma, head and neck, liver or kidney cancer. Each CDR3 is given with its conserved first and last residue. A D gene is named only where the DNA matches it firmly. The size entry is marked missing in some rows and otherwise reads once, few, many or a size class.

J	D	size	V	CDR3	DNA
TRBJ2-7	NA	NA	TRBV11-2	CASSTSYEQYF	TGTGCCAGCAGCACCTCCTACGAGCAGTACTTC
TRBJ1-1	NA	NA	TRBV5-6	CASSLVNKNTEAFF	TGTGCCAGCAGCTTGGTGAATAAGAACACTGAAGCTTTCTTT
TRBJ2-1	NA	NA	TRBV6-6	CASSYPSLFNEQFF	TGTGCCAGCAGTTACCCAAGTCTATTCAATGAGCAGTTCTTC
TRBJ1-3	NA	once	TRBV6-5	CASSLRRRGENTIYF	TGTGCCAGCAGTTTGAGGCGGCGGGGAGAAAACACCATATATTTT
TRBJ2-1	TRBD2	NA	TRBV4-3	CASSRTTLAETYNEQFF	TGCGCCAGCAGCCGCACTACACTAGCGGAGACATACAATGAGCAGTTCTTC
TRBJ2-3	TRBD2	NA	TRBV28	CASGLAGGEGTQYF	TGTGCCAGCGGGCTGGCGGGGGGCGAAGGTACGCAGTATTTT
TRBJ2-3	NA	NA	TRBV7-9	CASRDRQAGGTDTQYF	TGTGCCAGCAGGGACCGACAGGCCGGAGGGACAGATACGCAGTATTTT
TRBJ2-1	TRBD2	NA	TRBV14	CASSRRTSGSDEQFF	TGTGCCAGCAGTCGAAGGACTAGCGGGAGTGATGAGCAGTTCTTC
TRBJ1-3	NA	once	TRBV9	CASSVGSYSGNTIYF	TGTGCCAGCAGCGTGGGCAGTTACTCTGGAAACACCATATATTTT
TRBJ2-1	NA	NA	TRBV25-1	CASSAMNEQFF	TGTGCCAGCAGTGCAATGAATGAGCAGTTCTTC
TRBJ1-2	NA	NA	TRBV28	CASSWTPQPSDYGYTF	TGTGCCAGCAGTTGGACCCCCCAACCTTCTGACTATGGCTACACCTTC
TRBJ1-5	NA	NA	TRBV13	CASSLGGGQPQHF	TGTGCCAGCAGCTTAGGGGGAGGCCAGCCCCAGCATTTT
TRBJ2-5	TRBD2	NA	TRBV6-4	CASSETSGGQETQYF	TGTGCCAGCAGTGAGACTAGCGGGGGCCAAGAGACCCAGTACTTC
TRBJ1-2	NA	NA	TRBV14	CASSQGSREGYGYTF	TGTGCCAGCAGCCAAGGTTCGCGCGAGGGCTATGGCTACACCTTC
TRBJ1-5	NA	NA	TRBV28	CASSDRLNQPQHF	TGTGCCAGCAGCGACAGACTAAATCAGCCCCAGCATTTT
TRBJ1-6	NA	NA	TRBV28	CASSVVRNSPLHF	TGTGCCAGCAGTGTCGTCAGGAATTCACCCCTCCACTTT
TRBJ1-5	NA	once	TRBV13	CASSLGDQPQHF	TGTGCCAGCAGCTTAGGAGATCAGCCCCAGCATTTT
TRBJ1-1	NA	NA	TRBV5-1	CASSLASGRNTEAFF	TGCGCCAGCAGCTTGGCCTCGGGACGGAACACTGAAGCTTTCTTT
TRBJ1-1	NA	NA	TRBV5-5	CASSLGDTEAFF	TGTGCCAGCAGCTTGGGTGACACTGAAGCTTTCTTT
TRBJ2-3	NA	NA	TRBV9	CASSSGGGGPTDTQYF	TGTGCCAGCAGCTCCGGTGGGGGGGGGCCCACAGATACGCAGTATTTT
TRBJ2-2	TRBD2	NA	TRBV30	CAWSSGDTGELFF	TGTGCCTGGAGTAGCGGGGACACCGGGGAGCTGTTTTTT
TRBJ2-1	NA	NA	TRBV28	CASSLPGWGSYNEQFF	TGTGCCAGCTCCCTCCCGGGGTGGGGCTCCTACAATGAGCAGTTCTTC
TRBJ1-2	NA	NA	TRBV29-1	CSVEVYGYTF	TGCAGCGTTGAGGTCTATGGCTACACCTTC
TRBJ1-5	TRBD1	once	TRBV19	CASSDRANQPQHF	TGTGCCAGTAGTGACAGGGCAAATCAGCCCCAGCATTTT
TRBJ2-3	NA	NA	TRBV9	CASSVGGADTQYF	TGTGCCAGCAGCGTTGGGGGGGCTGATACGCAGTATTTT
TRBJ2-1	NA	NA	TRBV6-1	CASSDWSSYNEQFF	TGTGCCAGCAGTGACTGGAGCTCCTACAATGAGCAGTTCTTC
TRBJ2-1	TRBD2	NA	TRBV9	CASSGTSGNEQFF	TGTGCCAGCAGCGGGACTAGCGGAAATGAGCAGTTCTTC
TRBJ1-5	NA	NA	TRBV28	CASRWDAYNQPQHF	TGTGCCAGCAGGTGGGACGCTTACAATCAGCCCCAGCATTTT
TRBJ1-1	NA	NA	TRBV28	CASSLIGEGINTEAFF	TGTGCCAGCAGTTTAATCGGGGAGGGGATTAACACTGAAGCTTTCTTT
TRBJ1-1	NA	NA	TRBV6-6	CASSYLVGGNTEAFF	TGTGCCAGCAGTTACTTAGTAGGCGGGAACACTGAAGCTTTCTTT
TRBJ2-1	NA	NA	TRBV6-5	CASSYGADEQFF	TGTGCCAGCAGTTACGGAGCAGATGAGCAGTTCTTC
TRBJ1-2	NA	NA	TRBV4-3	CASSPRQAFYGYTF	TGCGCCAGCAGCCCCCGACAGGCCTTCTATGGCTACACCTTC
TRBJ2-1	NA	NA	TRBV27	CASRKYTTEQFF	TGTGCCAGCAGAAAATATACTACAGAGCAGTTCTTC
TRBJ2-5	NA	NA	TRBV11-3	CASSSGPRKETQYF	TGTGCCAGCAGCTCCGGACCAAGGAAGGAGACCCAGTACTTC
TRBJ1-1	NA	NA	TRBV21-1	CASSTPVVQGNTEAFF	TGTGCCAGCAGCACACCGGTAGTACAGGGGAACACTGAAGCTTTCTTT
TRBJ1-3	NA	NA	TRBV27	CASSSPSLGGPGNTIYF	TGTGCCAGCAGTTCCCCGAGTCTGGGAGGACCTGGAAACACCATATATTTT
TRBJ1-6	NA	NA	TRBV6-5	CASSRGVGNSPLHF	TGTGCCAGCAGCCGAGGGGTGGGAAATTCACCCCTCCACTTT
TRBJ2-1	TRBD2	NA	TRBV11-1	CASSATSGVYNEQFF	TGTGCCAGCAGCGCGACTAGCGGTGTGTACAATGAGCAGTTCTTC
TRBJ2-1	TRBD2	NA	TRBV4-3	CASSQNLAVPLNEQFF	TGCGCCAGCAGCCAAAACCTAGCGGTCCCCCTCAATGAGCAGTTCTTC
TRBJ1-5	NA	NA	TRBV30	CAWRGTAQPQHF	TGTGCCTGGCGGGGGACGGCCCAGCCCCAGCATTTT
TRBJ2-3	NA	NA	TRBV29-1	CSAYSPDTDTQYF	TGCAGCGCGTATTCGCCCGACACAGATACGCAGTATTTT
TRBJ2-3	NA	NA	TRBV5-4	CASSFLTDTQYF	TGTGCCAGCAGCTTTCTCACAGATACGCAGTATTTT
TRBJ1-2	NA	NA	TRBV7-9	CASSLALVNYGYTF	TGTGCCAGCAGCTTAGCCTTAGTTAATTATGGCTACACCTTC
TRBJ2-1	NA	NA	TRBV30	CAWSDGRLNEQFF	TGTGCCTGGAGTGACGGACGGTTGAATGAGCAGTTCTTC
TRBJ1-6	NA	NA	TRBV4-2	CASSQEHRLNSPLHF	TGTGCCAGCAGCCAAGAACACAGACTTAATTCACCCCTCCACTTT
TRBJ2-7	NA	few	TRBV30	CAWSIGDYEQYF	TGTGCCTGGAGTATAGGGGACTACGAGCAGTACTTC
TRBJ1-2	NA	NA	TRBV29-1	CSARIRDSYGYTF	TGCAGCGCCAGGATACGGGATTCATATGGCTACACCTTC
TRBJ1-2	NA	NA	TRBV12-5	CASGLDQSQLYYGYTF	TGTGCTAGTGGTTTGGACCAATCGCAGCTCTACTATGGCTACACCTTC
TRBJ1-1	NA	NA	TRBV2	CASRSRGNTEAFF	TGTGCCAGCAGATCACGGGGGAACACTGAAGCTTTCTTT
TRBJ2-1	TRBD2	NA	TRBV5-6	CASSQTSGSLDEQFF	TGTGCCAGCAGCCAGACTAGCGGGAGTCTTGATGAGCAGTTCTTC
TRBJ1-2	NA	once	TRBV10-1	CASTHQSRGDGYTF	TGCGCCAGCACCCACCAATCGAGGGGCGATGGCTACACCTTC
TRBJ1-5	NA	NA	TRBV7-6	CASSLFLGSNQPQHF	TGTGCCAGCAGCTTATTTCTTGGTAGCAATCAGCCCCAGCATTTT
TRBJ1-5	TRBD1	NA	TRBV12-5	CASGLGQGRQPQHF	TGTGCTAGTGGTTTAGGACAGGGCAGGCAGCCCCAGCATTTT
TRBJ1-5	NA	NA	TRBV11-2	CASSNGRGTYSNQPQHF	TGTGCCAGCAGCAACGGACGGGGAACTTATAGCAATCAGCCCCAGCATTTT
TRBJ1-5	NA	NA	TRBV19	CASQPRKELHQPQHF	TGTGCCAGCCAACCCAGGAAGGAACTCCACCAGCCCCAGCATTTT
TRBJ2-1	TRBD2	once	TRBV29-1	CSVRDYSTYNEQFF	TGCAGCGTTAGGGACTACTCAACCTACAATGAGCAGTTCTTC
TRBJ2-7	NA	NA	TRBV4-2	CASSQARGPSYEQYF	TGTGCCAGCAGCCAAGCGCGGGGGCCCTCCTACGAGCAGTACTTC
TRBJ1-5	NA	NA	TRBV15	CATSSGTVSNQPQHF	TGTGCCACCAGCAGCGGGACGGTGAGCAATCAGCCCCAGCATTTT
TRBJ1-5	TRBD1	NA	TRBV5-6	CASSYRTGRQPQHF	TGTGCCAGCAGTTACCGGACAGGGCGACAGCCCCAGCATTTT
TRBJ1-3	NA	NA	TRBV7-9	CASSFGGSGNTIYF	TGTGCCAGCAGCTTCGGGGGCTCTGGAAACACCATATATTTT